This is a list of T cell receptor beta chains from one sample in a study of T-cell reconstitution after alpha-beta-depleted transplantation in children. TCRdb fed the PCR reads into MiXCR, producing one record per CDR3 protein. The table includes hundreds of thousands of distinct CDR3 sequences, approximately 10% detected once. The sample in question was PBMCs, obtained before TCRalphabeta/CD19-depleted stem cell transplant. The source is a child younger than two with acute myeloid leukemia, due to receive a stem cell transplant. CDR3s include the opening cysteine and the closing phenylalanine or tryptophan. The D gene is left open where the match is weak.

CDR3aa: CASSYRDSAAYEQYF
v_gene: TRBV6-5
d_gene: TRBD1
j_gene: TRBJ2-7

CDR3aa: CASSYRRRQGNTEAFF
v_gene: TRBV6-7
d_gene: TRBD1
j_gene: TRBJ1-1

CDR3aa: CASSPDRDRTEAFF
v_gene: TRBV7-2
d_gene: TRBD1
j_gene: TRBJ1-1

CDR3aa: CATSDLRGGDEQYF
v_gene: TRBV24-1
d_gene: NA
j_gene: TRBJ2-7

CDR3aa: CASSLQGRYGYTF
v_gene: TRBV27
d_gene: NA
j_gene: TRBJ1-2

CDR3aa: CASSLVAAETQYF
v_gene: TRBV7-6
d_gene: NA
j_gene: TRBJ2-5

CDR3aa: CASSPRVRDTQYF
v_gene: TRBV6-1
d_gene: NA
j_gene: TRBJ2-3

CDR3aa: CSVEEQGGTEAFF
v_gene: TRBV29-1
d_gene: NA
j_gene: TRBJ1-1

CDR3aa: CASSQGLGSGPYEQYF
v_gene: TRBV4-3
d_gene: NA
j_gene: TRBJ2-7

CDR3aa: CSARDLSGPSYEQYF
v_gene: TRBV20-1
d_gene: NA
j_gene: TRBJ2-7

CDR3aa: CASTPAGQGNSYTF
v_gene: TRBV12-3/TRBV12-4
d_gene: TRBD1
j_gene: TRBJ1-2

CDR3aa: CASSYSRGSTDTQYF
v_gene: TRBV6-2/TRBV6-3
d_gene: NA
j_gene: TRBJ2-3

CDR3aa: CASLRAALGETQYF
v_gene: TRBV2
d_gene: NA
j_gene: TRBJ2-5

CDR3aa: CASSITSDPYNEQFF
v_gene: TRBV19
d_gene: NA
j_gene: TRBJ2-1

CDR3aa: CASSSTGAGELFF
v_gene: TRBV5-5
d_gene: TRBD1
j_gene: TRBJ2-2

CDR3aa: CASSLAVAGSTDTQYF
v_gene: TRBV5-1
d_gene: TRBD2
j_gene: TRBJ2-3

CDR3aa: CASSRQGAQADTQYF
v_gene: TRBV19
d_gene: TRBD1
j_gene: TRBJ2-3

CDR3aa: CASSLMTGTEAFF
v_gene: TRBV5-1
d_gene: NA
j_gene: TRBJ1-1

CDR3aa: CSAETDGVDTF
v_gene: TRBV20-1
d_gene: NA
j_gene: TRBJ1-2

CDR3aa: CASSSQARYNEQFF
v_gene: TRBV7-9
d_gene: NA
j_gene: TRBJ2-1

CDR3aa: CASSYLRGGTYEQYF
v_gene: TRBV6-5
d_gene: NA
j_gene: TRBJ2-7

CDR3aa: CASSPYPKPLEQYF
v_gene: TRBV5-5
d_gene: NA
j_gene: TRBJ2-7

CDR3aa: CASSPTRQANTEAFF
v_gene: TRBV18
d_gene: NA
j_gene: TRBJ1-1

CDR3aa: CASSSPLTGASQPQHF
v_gene: TRBV28
d_gene: TRBD1
j_gene: TRBJ1-5

CDR3aa: CASSGFSGGYQETQYF
v_gene: TRBV5-6
d_gene: TRBD2
j_gene: TRBJ2-5

CDR3aa: CASTPPEYGYTF
v_gene: TRBV12-3/TRBV12-4
d_gene: NA
j_gene: TRBJ1-2

CDR3aa: CASSPTMVSTDTQYF
v_gene: TRBV28
d_gene: NA
j_gene: TRBJ2-3

CDR3aa: CSGGGARGRSYEQYF
v_gene: TRBV20-1
d_gene: NA
j_gene: TRBJ2-7

CDR3aa: CASSSIGRSEKLFF
v_gene: TRBV12-3/TRBV12-4
d_gene: NA
j_gene: TRBJ1-4

CDR3aa: CSVSREGFNQPQHF
v_gene: TRBV29-1
d_gene: NA
j_gene: TRBJ1-5

CDR3aa: CASSRDRIYGYTF
v_gene: TRBV5-4
d_gene: TRBD1
j_gene: TRBJ1-2

CDR3aa: CASSPGGRGGANVLTF
v_gene: TRBV7-2
d_gene: NA
j_gene: TRBJ2-6

CDR3aa: CASSLFGGTSGITDTQYF
v_gene: TRBV28
d_gene: TRBD2
j_gene: TRBJ2-3

CDR3aa: CAISDEGGEKLFF
v_gene: TRBV10-3
d_gene: NA
j_gene: TRBJ1-4

CDR3aa: CASSLSVGNSNQPQHF
v_gene: TRBV7-2
d_gene: NA
j_gene: TRBJ1-5

CDR3aa: CASISGELEAFF
v_gene: TRBV25-1
d_gene: NA
j_gene: TRBJ1-1

CDR3aa: CASSPGRGTTYEQYF
v_gene: TRBV7-8
d_gene: NA
j_gene: TRBJ2-7

CDR3aa: CASSLGGRKLFF
v_gene: TRBV7-9
d_gene: NA
j_gene: TRBJ1-4

CDR3aa: CSARSGRGEYEQYF
v_gene: TRBV20-1
d_gene: NA
j_gene: TRBJ2-7

CDR3aa: CASSLDAEAFF
v_gene: TRBV7-2
d_gene: NA
j_gene: TRBJ1-1

CDR3aa: CASSPVLRTSGRIEQFF
v_gene: TRBV11-2
d_gene: TRBD2
j_gene: TRBJ2-1

CDR3aa: CASNLGQGMQPQHF
v_gene: TRBV2
d_gene: TRBD1
j_gene: TRBJ1-5

CDR3aa: CASRKGPGSYRNQPQHF
v_gene: TRBV19
d_gene: NA
j_gene: TRBJ1-5

CDR3aa: CASSLFAIQSTKNIQYF
v_gene: TRBV12-3/TRBV12-4
d_gene: NA
j_gene: TRBJ2-4

CDR3aa: CASGRSFKETQYF
v_gene: TRBV28
d_gene: NA
j_gene: TRBJ2-5

CDR3aa: CASRSETGRPQETQYF
v_gene: TRBV12-3/TRBV12-4
d_gene: NA
j_gene: TRBJ2-5

CDR3aa: CASTLGVPRLHF
v_gene: TRBV12-3/TRBV12-4
d_gene: NA
j_gene: TRBJ1-6

CDR3aa: CASSLARQGRGNQPQHF
v_gene: TRBV28
d_gene: NA
j_gene: TRBJ1-5

CDR3aa: CAWSRDRESQPQHF
v_gene: TRBV30
d_gene: TRBD1
j_gene: TRBJ1-5

CDR3aa: CAIESGRAGELFF
v_gene: TRBV10-3
d_gene: TRBD2
j_gene: TRBJ2-2

CDR3aa: CASSLELGTGGSRNQPQHF
v_gene: TRBV7-8
d_gene: TRBD1
j_gene: TRBJ1-5

CDR3aa: CASSSLQGSGYTF
v_gene: TRBV7-9
d_gene: TRBD1
j_gene: TRBJ1-2

CDR3aa: CASSTPGQGMNTEAFF
v_gene: TRBV10-3
d_gene: TRBD1
j_gene: TRBJ1-1